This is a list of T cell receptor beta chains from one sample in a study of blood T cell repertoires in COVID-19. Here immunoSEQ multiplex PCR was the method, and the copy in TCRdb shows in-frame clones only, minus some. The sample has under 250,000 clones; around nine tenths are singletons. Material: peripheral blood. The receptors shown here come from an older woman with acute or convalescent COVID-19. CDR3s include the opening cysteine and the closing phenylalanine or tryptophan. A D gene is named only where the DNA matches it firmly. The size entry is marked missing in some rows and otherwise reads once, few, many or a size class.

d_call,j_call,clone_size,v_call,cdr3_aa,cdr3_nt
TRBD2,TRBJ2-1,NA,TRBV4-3,CASSQAISGNSYNEQFF,TGCGCCAGCAGCCAAGCAATCAGCGGGAATTCCTACAATGAGCAGTTCTTC
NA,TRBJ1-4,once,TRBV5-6,CASSVDRTEKLFF,TGTGCCAGCAGCGTAGATCGAACTGAAAAACTGTTTTTT
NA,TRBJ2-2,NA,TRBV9,CASSLMSWTASNTGELFF,TGTGCCAGCAGCTTAATGAGCTGGACAGCGTCGAACACCGGGGAGCTGTTTTTT
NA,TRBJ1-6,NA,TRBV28,CASSSAAGTTNNSPLHF,TGTGCCAGCAGTTCAGCGGCCGGGACAACGAATAATTCACCCCTCCACTTT
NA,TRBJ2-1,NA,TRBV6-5,CASSYSLGQDEQFF,TGTGCCAGCAGTTACTCGTTGGGGCAGGATGAGCAGTTCTTC
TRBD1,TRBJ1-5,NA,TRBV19,CASSLTGDNQPQHF,TGTGCCAGTAGTCTCACAGGGGATAATCAGCCCCAGCATTTT
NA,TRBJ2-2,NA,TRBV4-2,CASSKRGGFTGELFF,TGTGCCAGCAGCAAGAGGGGGGGGTTCACCGGGGAGCTGTTTTTT
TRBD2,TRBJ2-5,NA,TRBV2,CASSDFSLSAVAGAEETQYF,TGTGCCAGCAGTGATTTTTCCCTTTCGGCGGTAGCGGGAGCGGAAGAGACCCAGTACTTC
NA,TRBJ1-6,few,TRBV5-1,CASSLGSQDNSPLHF,TGCGCCAGCAGCTTGGGGTCGCAGGATAATTCACCCCTCCACTTT
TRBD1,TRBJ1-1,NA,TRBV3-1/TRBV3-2,CASSPRGRGYSEAFF,TGTGCCAGCAGCCCTAGGGGGCGAGGATACTCTGAAGCTTTCTTT
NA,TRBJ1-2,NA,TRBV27,CASRIQGDYGYTF,TGTGCCAGCAGGATACAGGGTGACTATGGCTACACCTTC
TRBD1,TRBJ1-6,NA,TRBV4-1,CASRSTGGPNSPLHF,TGCGCCAGCAGAAGCACAGGGGGACCAAATTCACCCCTCCACTTT
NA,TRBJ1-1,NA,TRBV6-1,CASSRETNTEAFF,TGTGCCAGCAGCCGGGAGACGAACACTGAAGCTTTCTTT
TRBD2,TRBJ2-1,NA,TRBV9,CASSASSGGGYNEQFF,TGTGCCAGCAGCGCTTCTAGCGGGGGCGGGTACAATGAGCAGTTCTTC
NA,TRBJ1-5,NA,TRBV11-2,CASSLDRGVGQPQHF,TGTGCCAGCAGCTTAGATCGCGGGGTAGGACAGCCCCAGCATTTT
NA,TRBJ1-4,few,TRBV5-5,CASSLLPGDNEKLFF,TGTGCCAGCAGCTTGTTGCCAGGGGATAATGAAAAACTGTTTTTT